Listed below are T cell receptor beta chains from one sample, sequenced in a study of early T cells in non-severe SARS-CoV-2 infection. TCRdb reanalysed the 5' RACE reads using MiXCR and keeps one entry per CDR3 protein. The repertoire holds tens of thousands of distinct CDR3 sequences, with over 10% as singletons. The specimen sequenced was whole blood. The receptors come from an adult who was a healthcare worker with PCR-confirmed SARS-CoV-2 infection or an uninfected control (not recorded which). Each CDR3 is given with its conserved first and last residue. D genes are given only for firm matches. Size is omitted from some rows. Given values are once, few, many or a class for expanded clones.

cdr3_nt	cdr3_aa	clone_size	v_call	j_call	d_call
TGTGCCAGCAGTTTATCTCGCTACGAGCAGTACTTC	CASSLSRYEQYF	many	TRBV28	TRBJ2-7	NA
TGTGCCAGCAGCTTAGGGGCCAGACCCACCGGGGAGCTGTTTTTT	CASSLGARPTGELFF	many	TRBV7-2	TRBJ2-2	NA
TGTGCCATCAGTAGCGGTGCTAGCACAGATACGCAGTATTTT	CAISSGASTDTQYF	few	TRBV10-3	TRBJ2-3	NA
TGTGCCAGCAGTGAAGCCCGGGACAGCCCCTACGAGCAGTACTTC	CASSEARDSPYEQYF	NA	TRBV6-1	TRBJ2-7	TRBD1
TGTGCCAGCAGTCCGAGCCAGGGTAGCACAGATACGCAGTATTTT	CASSPSQGSTDTQYF	NA	TRBV6-2/TRBV6-3	TRBJ2-3	NA
TGTGCCAGCAGCGCAAGGGGGGTCAACTATGGCTACACCTTC	CASSARGVNYGYTF	many	TRBV3-1	TRBJ1-2	NA
TGCAGCGTCTTAACATTAGGCAGGGACCTGATAGAGACCCAGTACTTC	CSVLTLGRDLIETQYF	few	TRBV29-1	TRBJ2-5	NA
TGTGCCAGCAGTGAACTTAGCAGGCTCGGCAATGAGCAGTTCTTC	CASSELSRLGNEQFF	NA	TRBV2	TRBJ2-1	NA
TGTGCCAGCCGCGGGGTCACCTCTGGGGCCAACGTCCTGACTTTC	CASRGVTSGANVLTF	many	TRBV2	TRBJ2-6	NA
TGTGCCGCCTCTGGAAACACCATATATTTT	CAASGNTIYF	few	TRBV7-6	TRBJ1-3	NA
TGTGCCAGCAGTCATCCCGGCGGGGAGCTGTTTTTT	CASSHPGGELFF	many	TRBV12-3/TRBV12-4	TRBJ2-2	NA
TGTGCCAGTAGTCGTACACCTTATAGCAATCAGCCCCAGCATTTT	CASSRTPYSNQPQHF	few	TRBV19	TRBJ1-5	NA
TGTGCCAGCAGTTTACTTCTGCGTCTGTACGAGCAGTACTTC	CASSLLLRLYEQYF	NA	TRBV28	TRBJ2-7	NA
TGTGCCAGCAGTTCCGGACAGGCCTACAATGAGCAGTTCTTC	CASSSGQAYNEQFF	NA	TRBV12-3/TRBV12-4	TRBJ2-1	TRBD1
TGTGCCAGCAGCCGACGGACAGGGCTTTTTAGCAATCAGCCCCAGCATTTT	CASSRRTGLFSNQPQHF	few	TRBV27	TRBJ1-5	TRBD1
TGTGCCAGCTTTCCGGGCAGTTCCTACGAGCAGTACTTC	CASFPGSSYEQYF	NA	TRBV6-2/TRBV6-3	TRBJ2-7	NA
TGTGCCAGCAGCCCGGACACCTATGGCTACACCTTC	CASSPDTYGYTF	many	TRBV14	TRBJ1-2	NA
TGTGCCAGCAGTCCTAGACTCCATCAGCCCCAGCATTTT	CASSPRLHQPQHF	few	TRBV28	TRBJ1-5	NA
TGTGCCAGCTCACCAGACTCGCAAGATACGCAGTATTTT	CASSPDSQDTQYF	NA	TRBV18	TRBJ2-3	NA
TGCAGCGCCCTAGCGGGGGTGAACACCGGGGAGCTGTTTTTT	CSALAGVNTGELFF	many	TRBV29-1	TRBJ2-2	TRBD2
TGTGCCAGCAGCCAAGATGGGGACAGGGGGCCCTACGAGCAGTACTTC	CASSQDGDRGPYEQYF	many	TRBV4-2	TRBJ2-7	TRBD1
TGCAGCGTTGGAAGTCTCAGGGGGCGAAATGGCTACACCTTC	CSVGSLRGRNGYTF	few	TRBV29-1	TRBJ1-2	TRBD1
TGCAAAAGCCCCGACGGACTTTATGGCTACACCTTC	CKSPDGLYGYTF	many	TRBV20-1	TRBJ1-2	NA
TGTGCCAGCAGTTTAGGACTAGCGGGGGTTAGCACAGATACGCAGTATTTT	CASSLGLAGVSTDTQYF	NA	TRBV12-3/TRBV12-4	TRBJ2-3	TRBD2
TGTGCCAGCAGCTTCCGGACAGTAACTCCCATGAACACTGAAGCTTTCTTT	CASSFRTVTPMNTEAFF	many	TRBV7-8	TRBJ1-1	NA
TGTGCCAGCAATGAGGGAGATCAGCCCCAGCATTTT	CASNEGDQPQHF	NA	TRBV12-3/TRBV12-4	TRBJ1-5	NA
TGTGCCAGCAGTAACAGAGCTTCTGGGGCCAACGTCCTGACTTTC	CASSNRASGANVLTF	few	TRBV2	TRBJ2-6	NA
TGTGCCAGCAGCTCCGGTCACAGGGAGGCAAAGACCCAGTACTTC	CASSSGHREAKTQYF	many	TRBV11-2	TRBJ2-5	NA
TGTGCCAGCAGCGGGACAGGGGGCGAGCAGTACTTC	CASSGTGGEQYF	NA	TRBV7-9	TRBJ2-7	TRBD1
TGCAGCGTAGCGCAGCGGGAGAAGGGGCCAGATACGCAGTATTTT	CSVAQREKGPDTQYF	NA	TRBV29-1	TRBJ2-3	TRBD2
TGTGCCAGCAGTTTGGGAAGGGCTTATATGAACACTGAAGCTTTCTTT	CASSLGRAYMNTEAFF	many	TRBV12-3/TRBV12-4	TRBJ1-1	NA
TGTGCCAGCAGTTTAAGAGCGGTGAACACTGAAGCTTTCTTT	CASSLRAVNTEAFF	many	TRBV27	TRBJ1-1	NA
TGTGCCAGCAGCTTTAAGTGGGGAGACGAGCAGTACTTC	CASSFKWGDEQYF	few	TRBV7-2	TRBJ2-7	NA
TGTGCCAGCAAAGAACTGTCAGACAATGAGCAGTTCTTC	CASKELSDNEQFF	NA	TRBV2	TRBJ2-1	NA
TGTGCCAGCAGCTTGGGGGGGAATTCGGCTGAAGCTTTCTTT	CASSLGGNSAEAFF	few	TRBV5-4	TRBJ1-1	NA
TGTGCCAGTAGTATAGGCGCCAGGGCCTACGAGCAGTACTTC	CASSIGARAYEQYF	few	TRBV19	TRBJ2-7	NA
TGCAGTGCTAGAGACCCGGGACTAGCGGGACCTGAGCAGTTCTTC	CSARDPGLAGPEQFF	NA	TRBV20-1	TRBJ2-1	TRBD2
TGTGCCAGCAGTTTATTGCGTCTGAACACTGAAGCTTTCTTT	CASSLLRLNTEAFF	NA	TRBV27	TRBJ1-1	NA
TGCAGTGCTAGTGGGGGACATGGGACTGAAGCTTTCTTT	CSASGGHGTEAFF	many	TRBV20-1	TRBJ1-1	NA
TGTGCCAGCACCCTCGACAGGGGGGGCTATGGCTACACCTTC	CASTLDRGGYGYTF	many	TRBV5-4	TRBJ1-2	TRBD1
TGTGCCAGCAGAGGCGGGGACCCTGAAGCTTTCTTT	CASRGGDPEAFF	NA	TRBV6-1	TRBJ1-1	NA
TGCGCCAGCAGTCCACTATTGCAGGTCTACGAGCAGTACTTC	CASSPLLQVYEQYF	few	TRBV10-2	TRBJ2-7	NA
TGTGCCAGCGGGAACAGGTTTTACGAGCAGTACTTC	CASGNRFYEQYF	many	TRBV7-2	TRBJ2-7	NA
TGCAGCGTCCAATATCCCGGGACAGGGGGCACTGAAGCTTTCTTT	CSVQYPGTGGTEAFF	NA	TRBV29-1	TRBJ1-1	TRBD1
TGTGCCAGCTCACCACCGAGGGGTTCTCTCTATGGCTACACCTTC	CASSPPRGSLYGYTF	many	TRBV18	TRBJ1-2	NA
TGTGCCAGCAGTTGGGGGGATATGTTGCAGTTCTTC	CASSWGDMLQFF	NA	TRBV6-2/TRBV6-3	TRBJ2-1	NA
TGCGCCAGCAGCTTTGGGGACAGGGATGCCTACGAGCAGTACTTC	CASSFGDRDAYEQYF	many	TRBV5-1	TRBJ2-7	TRBD1
TGCAGCGTTGTGGTAGGGGACTATGGCTACACCTTC	CSVVVGDYGYTF	many	TRBV29-1	TRBJ1-2	NA
TGTGCCAGCAGTCTGTTGGGACAGGGTGACTCCTACGAGCAGTACTTC	CASSLLGQGDSYEQYF	NA	TRBV28	TRBJ2-7	TRBD1
TGCGCCAGCAGCACCCAGGGGAGCTCCTACAATGAGCAGTTCTTC	CASSTQGSSYNEQFF	few	TRBV4-3	TRBJ2-1	NA
TGTGCCAGCAACCCGCAGTCTGACACCGGGGAGCTGTTTTTT	CASNPQSDTGELFF	many	TRBV6-2/TRBV6-3	TRBJ2-2	NA